Sequencing of this T cell receptor (beta chain) was carried out in a study of CD8+ T cells in alopecia areata. Lesional scalp tissue (obtained by punch biopsy) and peripheral blood were collected from alopecia areata patients. The CDR3 runs to 14 residues. The V gene's germline CDR1 is MNHEY and CDR2 SMNVEV (reference sequence). V was shortened by 4 bases and J by 2 bases, with 12 bases between the two germline ends. Extracted RNA was reverse transcribed into cDNA, the sequencing template. The protocol was immunoSEQ multiplex PCR, while the TCRdb copy is restricted to in-frame clones and leaves out a portion. The repertoire includes approximately 130,000 clones, around 45% of them detected once, and over 9.5% sits in the top ten.

This clonotype originated in a human donor with alopecia areata. The sequencing input was NKG2D-low CD8+ T cells sorted from blood. The V gene is TRBV27, the J gene TRBJ2-7, with TRBD1 as a possible D gene (5 bases). The CDR3 nucleotides are TGTGCCAGCAGTTCAGGGTTGAGAGCCTACGAGCAGTACTTC. Translation gives CASSSGLRAYEQYF.